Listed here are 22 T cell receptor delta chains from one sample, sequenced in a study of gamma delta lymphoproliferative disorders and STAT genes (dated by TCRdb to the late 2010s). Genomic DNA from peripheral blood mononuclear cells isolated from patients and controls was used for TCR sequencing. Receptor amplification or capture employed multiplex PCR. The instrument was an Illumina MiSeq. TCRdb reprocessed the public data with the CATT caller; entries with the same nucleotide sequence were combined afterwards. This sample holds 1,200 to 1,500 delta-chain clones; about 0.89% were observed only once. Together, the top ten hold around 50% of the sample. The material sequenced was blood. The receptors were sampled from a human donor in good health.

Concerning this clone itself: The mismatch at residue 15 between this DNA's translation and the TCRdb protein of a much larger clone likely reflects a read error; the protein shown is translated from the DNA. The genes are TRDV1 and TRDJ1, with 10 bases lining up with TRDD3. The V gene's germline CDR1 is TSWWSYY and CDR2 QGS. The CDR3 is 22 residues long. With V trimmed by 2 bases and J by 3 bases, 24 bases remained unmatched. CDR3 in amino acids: CALGEGVWGKYLGDMRADKLIF. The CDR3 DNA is TGTGCTCTTGGGGAAGGAGTGTGGGGAAAGTATCTGGGGGATATGCGGGCCGATAAACTCATCTTT.

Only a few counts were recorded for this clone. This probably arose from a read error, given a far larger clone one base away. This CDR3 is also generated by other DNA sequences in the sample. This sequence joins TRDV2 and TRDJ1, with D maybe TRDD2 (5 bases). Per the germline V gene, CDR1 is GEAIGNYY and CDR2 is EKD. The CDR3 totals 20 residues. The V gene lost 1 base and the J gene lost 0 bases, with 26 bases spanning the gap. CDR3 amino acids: CACDTMSSYGANYYTDKLIF. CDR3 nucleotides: TGTGCCTGTGACACTATGAGCTCCTATGGAGCTAACTATTACACCGATAAACTCATCTTT.

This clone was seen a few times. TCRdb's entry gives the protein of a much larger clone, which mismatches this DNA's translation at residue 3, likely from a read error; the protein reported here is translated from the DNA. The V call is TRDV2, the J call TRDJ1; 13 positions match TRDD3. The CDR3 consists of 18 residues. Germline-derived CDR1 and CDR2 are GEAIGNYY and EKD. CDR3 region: CARDALLGDTDLTDKLIF. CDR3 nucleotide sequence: TGTGCCCGTGACGCCCTACTGGGGGATACGGACTTAACCGATAAACTCATCTTT.

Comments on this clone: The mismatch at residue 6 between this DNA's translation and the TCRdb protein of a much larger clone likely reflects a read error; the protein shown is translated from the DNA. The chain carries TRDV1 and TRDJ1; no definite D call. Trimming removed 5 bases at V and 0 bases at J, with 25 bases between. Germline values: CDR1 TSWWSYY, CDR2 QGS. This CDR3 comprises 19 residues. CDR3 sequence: CALGPCLYVLVPYTDKLIF. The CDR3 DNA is TGTGCTCTTGGGCCTTGCCTGTACGTTTTGGTTCCGTACACCGATAAACTCATCTTT.

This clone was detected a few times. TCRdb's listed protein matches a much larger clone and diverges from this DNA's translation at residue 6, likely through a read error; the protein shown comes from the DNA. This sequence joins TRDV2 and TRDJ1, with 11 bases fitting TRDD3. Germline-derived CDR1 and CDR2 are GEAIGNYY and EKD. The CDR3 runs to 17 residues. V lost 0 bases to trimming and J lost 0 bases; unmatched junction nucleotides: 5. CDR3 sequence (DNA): TGTGCCTGTGACACCGTACGACTGGGGGATAACACCGATAAACTCATCTTT. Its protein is CACDTVRLGDNTDKLIF.

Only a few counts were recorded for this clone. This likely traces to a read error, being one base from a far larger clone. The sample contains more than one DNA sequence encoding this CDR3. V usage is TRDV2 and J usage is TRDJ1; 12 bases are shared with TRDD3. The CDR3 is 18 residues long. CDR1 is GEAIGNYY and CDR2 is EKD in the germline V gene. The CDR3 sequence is CACDSVHLGDTFTDKLIF. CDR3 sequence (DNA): TGTGCCTGTGACTCAGTCCATCTGGGGGATACGTTCACCGACAAACTCATCTTT.

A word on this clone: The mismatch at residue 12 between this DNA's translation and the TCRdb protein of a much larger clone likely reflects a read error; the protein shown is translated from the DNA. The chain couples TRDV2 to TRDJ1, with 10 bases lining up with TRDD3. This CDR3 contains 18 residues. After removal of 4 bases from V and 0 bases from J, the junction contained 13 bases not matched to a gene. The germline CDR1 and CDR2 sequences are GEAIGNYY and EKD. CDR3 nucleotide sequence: TGTGCCTGTGATACCGTTTTGGTGGGGGATACCCACACCGATAAACTCATCTTT. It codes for CACDTVLVGDTHTDKLIF.

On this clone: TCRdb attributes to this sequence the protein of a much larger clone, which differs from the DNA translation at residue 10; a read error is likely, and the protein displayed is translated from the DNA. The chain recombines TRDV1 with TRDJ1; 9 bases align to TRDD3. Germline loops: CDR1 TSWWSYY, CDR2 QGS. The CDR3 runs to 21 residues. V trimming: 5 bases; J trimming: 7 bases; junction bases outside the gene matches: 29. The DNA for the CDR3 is TGTGCTCTTGGGCAACCCTTGCCACATTCCCTGAGACTGGGGGACCCCTCTAAACTCATCTTT. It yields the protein CALGQPLPHSLRLGDPSKLIF.

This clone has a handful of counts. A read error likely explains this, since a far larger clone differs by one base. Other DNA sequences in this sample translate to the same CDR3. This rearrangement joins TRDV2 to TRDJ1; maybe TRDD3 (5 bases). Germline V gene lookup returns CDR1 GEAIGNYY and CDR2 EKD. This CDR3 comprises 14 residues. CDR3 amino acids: CACDTWGTTDKLIF. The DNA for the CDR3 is TGTGCCTGTGACACTTGGGGCACCACCGATAAACTTATCTTT.

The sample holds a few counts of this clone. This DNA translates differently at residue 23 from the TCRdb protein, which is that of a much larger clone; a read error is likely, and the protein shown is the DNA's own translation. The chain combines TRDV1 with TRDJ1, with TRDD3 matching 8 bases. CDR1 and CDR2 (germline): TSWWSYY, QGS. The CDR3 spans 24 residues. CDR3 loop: CALGEYLVANFITGGPKYTDKLTF. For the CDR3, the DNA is TGTGCTCTTGGGGAATATTTGGTCGCCAATTTCATAACTGGGGGCCCGAAGTACACCGATAAACTCACCTTT.

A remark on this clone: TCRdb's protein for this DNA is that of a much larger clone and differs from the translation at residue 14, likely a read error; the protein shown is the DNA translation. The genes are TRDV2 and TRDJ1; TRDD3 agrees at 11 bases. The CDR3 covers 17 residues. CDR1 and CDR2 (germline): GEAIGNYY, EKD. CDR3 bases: TGTGCCTGTGACACCCTACGACTGGGGGATAACACCGATGAACTCATCTTT. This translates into CACDTLRLGDNTDELIF.

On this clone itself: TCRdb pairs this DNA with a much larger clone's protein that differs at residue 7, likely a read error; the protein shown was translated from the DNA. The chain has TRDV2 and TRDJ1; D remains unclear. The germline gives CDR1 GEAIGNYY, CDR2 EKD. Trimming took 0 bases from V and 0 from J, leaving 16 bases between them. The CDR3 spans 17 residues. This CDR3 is CACDTVVGWDDTDKLIF. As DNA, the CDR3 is TGTGCCTGTGACACCGTTGTTGGGTGGGACGACACCGATAAACTCATCTTT.

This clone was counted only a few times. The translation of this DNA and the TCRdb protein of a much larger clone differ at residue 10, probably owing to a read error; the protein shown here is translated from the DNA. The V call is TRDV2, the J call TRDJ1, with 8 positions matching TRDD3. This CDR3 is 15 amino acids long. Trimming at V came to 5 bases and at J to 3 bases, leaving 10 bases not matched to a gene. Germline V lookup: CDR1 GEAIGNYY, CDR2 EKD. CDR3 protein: CACVTGGIWADKLIF. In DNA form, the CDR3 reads TGTGCCTGTGTAACTGGGGGGATATGGGCCGATAAACTCATCTTT.

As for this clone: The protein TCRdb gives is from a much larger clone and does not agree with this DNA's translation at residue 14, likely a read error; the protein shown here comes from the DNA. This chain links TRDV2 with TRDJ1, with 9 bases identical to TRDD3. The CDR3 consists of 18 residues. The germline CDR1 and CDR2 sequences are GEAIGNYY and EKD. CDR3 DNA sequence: TGTGCCTGTGACACCCTACTGGGGGACCCCTTCTTGACCGTTAAACTCATCTTT. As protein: CACDTLLGDPFLTVKLIF.

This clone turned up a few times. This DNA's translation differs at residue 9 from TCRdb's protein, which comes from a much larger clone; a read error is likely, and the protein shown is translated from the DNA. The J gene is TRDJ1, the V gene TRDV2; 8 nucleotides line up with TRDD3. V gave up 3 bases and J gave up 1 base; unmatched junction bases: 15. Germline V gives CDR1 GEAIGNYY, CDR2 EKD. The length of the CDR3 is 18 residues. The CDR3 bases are TGTGCCTGTGACTCAGTCCATCTGAGGGATACGTTCACCGATAAACTCATCTTT. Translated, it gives CACDSVHLRDTFTDKLIF.

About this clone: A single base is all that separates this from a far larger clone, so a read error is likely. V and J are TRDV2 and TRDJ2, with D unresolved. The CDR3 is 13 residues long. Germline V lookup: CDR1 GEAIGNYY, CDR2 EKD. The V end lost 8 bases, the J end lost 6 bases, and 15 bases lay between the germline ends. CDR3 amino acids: CASSYLPAAQLFF. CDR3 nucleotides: TGTGCCTCCTCTTATCTCCCGGCAGCACAACTCTTCTTT.

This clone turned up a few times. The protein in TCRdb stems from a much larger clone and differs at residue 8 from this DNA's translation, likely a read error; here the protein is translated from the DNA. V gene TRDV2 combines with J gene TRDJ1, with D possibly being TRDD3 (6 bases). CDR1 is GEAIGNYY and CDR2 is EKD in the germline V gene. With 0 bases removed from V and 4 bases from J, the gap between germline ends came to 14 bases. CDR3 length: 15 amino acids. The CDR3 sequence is CACDTVGGIGDKLIF. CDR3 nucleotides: TGTGCCTGTGACACCGTGGGGGGTATCGGCGATAAACTCATCTTT.

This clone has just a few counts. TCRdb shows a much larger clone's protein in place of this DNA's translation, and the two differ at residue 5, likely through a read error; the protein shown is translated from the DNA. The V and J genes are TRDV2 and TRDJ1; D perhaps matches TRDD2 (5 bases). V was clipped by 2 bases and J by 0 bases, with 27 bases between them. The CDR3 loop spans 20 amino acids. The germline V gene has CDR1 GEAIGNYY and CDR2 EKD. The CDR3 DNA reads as TGTGCCTGTGACATTATGAGCTCCTATGGAGCCAACTATTACACCGATAAACTCATCTTT. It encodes CACDIMSSYGANYYTDKLIF.

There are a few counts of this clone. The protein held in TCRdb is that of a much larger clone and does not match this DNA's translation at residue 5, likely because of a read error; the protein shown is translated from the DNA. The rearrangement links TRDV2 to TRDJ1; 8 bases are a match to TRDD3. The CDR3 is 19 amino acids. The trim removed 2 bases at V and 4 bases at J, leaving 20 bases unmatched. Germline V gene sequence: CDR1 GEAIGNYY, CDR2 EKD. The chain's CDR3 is CACDILLQASTGGFDKLIF. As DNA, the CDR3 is TGTGCCTGTGACATCCTCCTTCAAGCCAGTACTGGGGGGTTCGATAAACTCATCTTT.

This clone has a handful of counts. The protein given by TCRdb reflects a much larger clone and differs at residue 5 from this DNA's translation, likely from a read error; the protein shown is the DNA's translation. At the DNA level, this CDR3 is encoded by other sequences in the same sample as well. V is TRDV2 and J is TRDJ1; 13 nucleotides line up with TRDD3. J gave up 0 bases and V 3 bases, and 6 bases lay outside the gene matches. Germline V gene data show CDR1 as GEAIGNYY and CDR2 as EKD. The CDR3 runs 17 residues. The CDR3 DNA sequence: TGTGCCTGTGACGCACTACTGGGGGATACGCACACCGATAAACTCATCTTT. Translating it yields CACDALLGDTHTDKLIF.

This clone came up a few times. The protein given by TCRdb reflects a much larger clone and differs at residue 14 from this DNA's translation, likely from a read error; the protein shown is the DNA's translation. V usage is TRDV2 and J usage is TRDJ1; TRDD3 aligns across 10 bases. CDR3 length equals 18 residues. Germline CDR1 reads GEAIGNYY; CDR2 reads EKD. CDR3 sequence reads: CACDTVLVGDTYTNKLIF. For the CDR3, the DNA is TGTGCCTGTGACACCGTTTTGGTGGGGGATACCTACACCAATAAACTCATCTTT.

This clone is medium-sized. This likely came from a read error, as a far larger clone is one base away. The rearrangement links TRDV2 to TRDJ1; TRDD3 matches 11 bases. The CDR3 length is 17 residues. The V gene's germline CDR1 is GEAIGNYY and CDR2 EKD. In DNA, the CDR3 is TGTGCCTGTGGCACCCTACGACTGGGGGATAACACCGATAAACTCATCTTT. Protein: CACGTLRLGDNTDKLIF.